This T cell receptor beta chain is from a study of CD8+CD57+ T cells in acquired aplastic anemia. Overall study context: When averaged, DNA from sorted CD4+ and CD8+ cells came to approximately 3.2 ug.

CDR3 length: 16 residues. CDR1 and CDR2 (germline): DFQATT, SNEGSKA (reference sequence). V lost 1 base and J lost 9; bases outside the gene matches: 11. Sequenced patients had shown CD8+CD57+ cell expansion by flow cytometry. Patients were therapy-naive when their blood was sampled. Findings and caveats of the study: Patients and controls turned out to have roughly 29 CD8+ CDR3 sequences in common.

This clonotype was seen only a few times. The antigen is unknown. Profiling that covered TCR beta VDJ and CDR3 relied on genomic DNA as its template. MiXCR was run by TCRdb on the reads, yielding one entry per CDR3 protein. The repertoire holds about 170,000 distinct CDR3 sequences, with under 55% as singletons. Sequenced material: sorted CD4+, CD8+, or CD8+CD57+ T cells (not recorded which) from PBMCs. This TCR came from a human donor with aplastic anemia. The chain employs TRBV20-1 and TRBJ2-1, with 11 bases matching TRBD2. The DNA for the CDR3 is TGCAGTGCTAGAGGGGCTAGCGGGGGGCCGATGAGTGAGCAGTTCTTC. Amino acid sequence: CSARGASGGPMSEQFF.